What follows are 29 T cell receptor beta chains derived from one specimen sequenced in a study of Graves' ophthalmopathy and Graves' hyperthyroidism. RNA transcripts yielded amplified TCR beta CDR3 regions. HTBI primers were used in a first-round RT-PCR, which preceded a second-round multiplex PCR. TCRdb called the multiplex PCR reads again in MiXCR, with one record for every CDR3 protein. This sample has over a million distinct CDR3 sequences, with 35% to 45% found just once. Source material: peripheral blood or thyroid tissue (not recorded which). These receptors were obtained from an adult man with Graves' hyperthyroidism.

The V gene is TRBV20-1, the J gene TRBJ2-7; TRBD2 agrees at 12 bases. The CDR3 sequence is 13 residues long. Germline assignment: CDR1 DFQATT and CDR2 SNEGSKA (reference sequence). V trimming: 7 bases; J trimming: 3 bases; junction bases outside the gene matches: 4. The CDR3 loop reads CSVMTSGSYEQYF. For the CDR3, the DNA is TGCAGTGTGATGACTAGCGGGAGCTACGAGCAGTACTTC.

This clonotype has a count of ten or more. The V call is TRBV7-9, the J call TRBJ2-7; 10 bases map to TRBD1. V shed 5 bases and J 4 bases; nucleotides not matched to a gene: 11. The length of the CDR3 is 16 residues. Germline CDR1 SEHNR, CDR2 FQNEAQ (reference sequence). In nucleotides, the CDR3 is TGTGCCAGCAGCCCCGCTATTGGACAGGGGGATTACGAGCAGTACTTC. Its protein is CASSPAIGQGDYEQYF. The full variable domain, its missing parts supplied by reference TRBV7-9 and TRBJ2-7, is DTGVSQNPRHKITKRGQNVTFRCDPISEHNRLYWYRQTLGQGPEFLTYFQNEAQLEKSRLLSDRFSAERPKGSFSTLEIQRTEQGDSAMYLCASSPAIGQGDYEQYFGPGTRLTVT.

This clonotype was observed many times. The rearrangement links TRBV9 to TRBJ1-2; 7 nucleotides match TRBD1. CDR1 SGDLS and CDR2 YYNGEE come from the germline V gene. V shed 3 bases and J 13 bases; nucleotides not matched to a gene: 15. The CDR3 runs to 14 residues. This CDR3 is CASSARDRLSSCTF. DNA for the CDR3: TGTGCCAGCAGCGCCCGGGACAGACTGTCCTCCTGCACCTTC.

At least ten counts were recorded for this clonotype. The junction does not match germline at one end; this may be a read error. The rearrangement uses TRBV13 and TRBJ2-5, with D possibly being TRBD1 or TRBD2 (5 bases each). Germline loops: CDR1 PRHDT, CDR2 FYEKMQ (reference sequence). The CDR3 spans 11 residues. CDR3 sequence: CASSLGPIRNF. Here the CDR3 DNA reads TGTGCCAGCAGCTTGGGACCGATTCGGAACTTC.

In this sample, this clonotype turned up a few times. The rearrangement uses TRBV4-3 and TRBJ1-1; D unclear. V was clipped by 0 bases and J by 0 bases, with 5 bases between them. The CDR3 has 14 amino acids. Germline values: CDR1 LGHNA, CDR2 YSLEER. CDR3 DNA: TGCGCCAGCAGCCAAGAGGGTCTGAACACTGAAGCTTTCTTT. It specifies CASSQEGLNTEAFF.

The chain uses TRBV2 and TRBJ2-7; weak D call: TRBD2 (5 bases). There are 14 residues in the CDR3. Deletions cut 4 bases from V and 5 bases from J, with 15 bases between. CDR1 is SNHLY and CDR2 is FYNNEI in the germline V gene. The CDR3 sequence is CASSAPGTTHEQYF. The CDR3 DNA sequence: TGTGCCAGCAGTGCGCCGGGAACGACCCACGAGCAGTACTTC.

The J gene is TRBJ1-5, the V gene TRBV4-1, with TRBD1 matching 7 bases. The germline gives CDR1 MGHRA, CDR2 YSYEKL. Trimming removed 0 bases from V and 2 bases from J; junction bases left unmatched: 7. The CDR3 length is 17 residues. This chain's CDR3 is CASSQEGRGFGNQPQHF. CDR3 in DNA: TGCGCCAGCAGCCAAGAGGGCAGGGGGTTTGGCAATCAGCCCCAGCATTTT.

The V gene is TRBV7-9, the J gene TRBJ1-3; D ambiguous. V was cut by 0 bases and J by 0 bases, with 9 bases left in between. Germline CDR1 is SEHNR and CDR2 is FQNEAQ (reference sequence). The CDR3 runs to 16 residues. CDR3 region: CASSLAVSLSGNTIYF. The CDR3 DNA follows: TGTGCCAGCAGCTTAGCGGTCTCCCTCTCTGGAAACACCATATATTTT.

The chain couples TRBV15 to TRBJ2-7; 8 bases are shared with TRBD1. CDR3 length: 16 residues. V was clipped by 1 base and J by 5 bases; unmatched bases: 10. Per the germline V gene, CDR1 is LNHNV and CDR2 is YYDKDF (reference sequence). CDR3 nucleotide sequence: TGTGCCACCAGCAGAGGATGGGGTAGACAGGGGAACGAGCAGTACTTC. Its protein product is CATSRGWGRQGNEQYF.

This clonotype was seen once. The CDR3 does not close with the conserved phenylalanine or tryptophan, likely indicating a read error. The limits of the CDR3 on the DNA are not certain, so only TCRdb's listed CDR3 is given. V is TRBV29-1 and J is TRBJ1-4; TRBD1, the D gene given by the table, was not confirmed from the DNA. CDR1 SQVTM and CDR2 ANQGSEA come from the germline V gene. A total of 11 residues make up the CDR3, ends included. The CDR3: CSAEEGQGALY.

V and J are TRBV5-5 and TRBJ1-6, with 8 bases aligning to TRBD1. Germline CDR1 is SGHKS and CDR2 is YYEKEE (reference sequence). After removal of 0 bases from V and 10 bases from J, the junction contained 6 bases not matched to a gene. The CDR3 length is 15 residues. DNA for the CDR3: TGTGCCAGCAGCTTGGCCGGGACAGGAATCTCACCCCTCCACTTT. Amino acids: CASSLAGTGISPLHF.

This clonotype was seen a few times. This rearrangement joins TRBV6-5 to TRBJ2-2, with a possible D match to TRBD1 (6 bases). Germline-derived CDR1 and CDR2 are MNHEY and SVGAGI. The V gene lost 10 bases and the J gene lost 3 bases, with 12 bases spanning the gap. The CDR3 is 13 residues long. The CDR3 is CATPDSYTGELFF. CDR3 nucleotides: TGTGCCACCCCGGACAGCTACACCGGGGAGCTGTTTTTT.

This clonotype was counted only a few times. The chain couples TRBV25-1 to TRBJ2-7; 10 bases fit TRBD2. V shed 8 bases, J shed 0 bases, and the junction held 4 bases outside the gene matches. There are 14 residues in the CDR3. Germline V gene data show CDR1 as MGHDK and CDR2 as SYGVNS. This chain's CDR3 is CASGTSANSYEQYF. CDR3 in DNA: TGTGCCAGCGGGACTAGCGCCAACTCCTACGAGCAGTACTTC.

This clonotype was counted many times. The chain uses TRBV29-1 and TRBJ1-1, with D possibly matching TRBD1 (6 bases). Trimming took 4 bases from V and 8 from J, leaving 17 bases between them. In germline, CDR1 is SQVTM, CDR2 ANQGSEA. The CDR3 loop spans 13 amino acids. The DNA of the CDR3 is TGCAGCGTTGTAGTGGGGGCCGGGACAGAAGCTTTCTTT. It translates to CSVVVGAGTEAFF.

V usage is TRBV7-7 and J usage is TRBJ2-2; D uncertain. Germline V gene sequence: CDR1 SSHAT, CDR2 FNYEAQ (reference sequence). Between the trimmed V and J ends, which lost 4 bases and 4 bases, there was a span of 13 bases. CDR3 length: 15 residues. In DNA form, the CDR3 reads TGTGCCAGCAGCTCGATCATTACAGTCACCGGGGAGCTGTTTTTT. Its protein product is CASSSIITVTGELFF.

This clonotype was seen a handful of times. The chain links TRBV6-1 to TRBJ2-5; TRBD2 is a possible D gene (5 bases). Germline-derived CDR1 and CDR2 are MNHNS and SASEGT. This CDR3 contains 13 residues. V lost 7 bases, J lost 2 bases, and 11 bases lay in between. The chain's CDR3 is CASTSEVQETQYF. The CDR3 DNA sequence: TGTGCCAGCACCTCGGAGGTTCAAGAGACCCAGTACTTC.

The sample holds many counts of this clonotype. The V call is TRBV14, the J call TRBJ2-5; no reliable D call. CDR1 SGHDN and CDR2 FVKESK come from the germline V gene. Deletions cut 4 bases from V and 5 bases from J, with 17 bases between. The CDR3 is 15 amino acids. The CDR3 DNA sequence: TGTGCCAGCAGCCCCGGACGTGGAGTAGGGGAGACCCAGTACTTC. Translating gives CASSPGRGVGETQYF. The full variable domain, in which reference TRBV14 and TRBJ2-5 provide the parts outside the CDR3, is EAGVTQFPSHSVIEKGQTVTLRCDPISGHDNLYWYRRVMGKEIKFLLHFVKESKQDESGMPNNRFLAERTGGTYSTLKVQPAELEDSGVYFCASSPGRGVGETQYFGPGTRLLVL.

Comment on this clonotype: A read error is possible here, since a much larger clone lies one base away. V and J are TRBV9 and TRBJ1-4, with 8 nucleotides matching TRBD1. The CDR3 extends over 15 amino acids. Looked up from germline, CDR1 is SGDLS and CDR2 is YYNGEE. V was clipped by 3 bases and J by 11 bases; unmatched bases: 12. The CDR3 region has the DNA TGTGCCAGCAGCGCCTCCGGGGCAGGGGGCGGGAAACTGTTTTTT. Translating gives CASSASGAGGGKLFF.

V gene TRBV7-9 combines with J gene TRBJ2-5, with D maybe TRBD1 (5 bases). V dropped 5 bases and J dropped 3 bases, with 10 bases sitting between them. From germline, CDR1 is SEHNR and CDR2 FQNEAQ (reference sequence). This CDR3 is 13 amino acids long. The CDR3 spells CASSKTAKETQYF. The DNA for the CDR3 is TGTGCCAGCAGCAAGACAGCTAAAGAGACCCAGTACTTC.

This clonotype was seen ten or more times. The rearrangement joins TRBV2 to TRBJ1-1; D unresolved. Trimming cost V 8 bases and J 7 bases, with 11 bases left between them. The CDR3 spans 11 residues. CDR1 is SNHLY, CDR2 FYNNEI, per germline. The CDR3 sequence is CASVGGVEAFF. In DNA form, the CDR3 reads TGTGCCAGCGTAGGTGGGGTTGAAGCTTTCTTT. Full variable domain (remainder filled in from reference TRBV2 and TRBJ1-1): EPEVTQTPSHQVTQMGQEVILRCVPISNHLYFYWYRQILGQKVEFLVSFYNNEISEKSEIFDDQFSVERPDGSNFTLKIRSTKLEDSAMYFCASVGGVEAFFGQGTRLTVV.

In regard to this clonotype: Since no conserved phenylalanine or tryptophan closes the CDR3, a read error is the likely cause. The CDR3 spells CASSLASGINEQYL. CDR3 in DNA: TGTGCCAGCAGCTTAGCCTCGGGGATAAACGAGCAGTACCTC. The chain is built from TRBV7-8 and TRBJ2-7; D may be TRBD2 (5 bases). Trimming took off 0 bases at V and 5 bases at J, with 11 bases between the two ends. The CDR3 is made up of 14 amino acids. Germline lookup yields CDR1 SGHVS and CDR2 FQNEAQ.

This clonotype was picked up many times. The genes are TRBV24-1 and TRBJ2-5, with D perhaps being TRBD1 or TRBD2 (6 bases each). Trimming left V 4 bases short and J 2 bases short, with 10 bases between. Germline V gene lookup returns CDR1 KGHDR and CDR2 SFDVKD. The CDR3 runs to 14 residues. As DNA, the CDR3 is TGTGCCACCAGTGACGCGGGACAACAAGAGACCCAGTACTTC. As protein: CATSDAGQQETQYF.

This clonotype was found many times. The V gene is TRBV19, the J gene TRBJ1-4; 7 bases match TRBD1. V was clipped by 8 bases and J by 0 bases; unmatched bases: 15. The CDR3 length is 18 residues. Germline V CDR1 and CDR2: LNHDA, SQIVND (reference sequence). The CDR3 coding sequence is TGTGCCAGTCGATTAAGACAGGGCTTTTCAGCAACTAATGAAAAACTGTTTTTT. It is translated as CASRLRQGFSATNEKLFF.

This clonotype has a count of ten or more. The DNA of the CDR3 is TGTGCCAGCAGTTGGGCAGGGCAAGAGACCCAGTACTTC. Its translation: CASSWAGQETQYF. J is TRBJ2-5 and V is TRBV25-1; maybe TRBD1 (5 bases). V lost 5 bases, J lost 2 bases, and 9 bases lay in between. CDR3 size: 13 residues. The germline V gene encodes CDR1 MGHDK and CDR2 SYGVNS.

The chain has TRBV7-9 and TRBJ1-5, with D possibly being TRBD1 (5 bases). The V end lost 1 base, the J end lost 14 bases, and 21 bases lay between the germline ends. Germline CDR1 reads SEHNR; CDR2 reads FQNEAQ (reference sequence). The CDR3 length is 15 residues. The CDR3 loop reads CASSLDGGLAGVEHF. The CDR3 coding sequence is TGTGCCAGCAGCTTAGATGGGGGACTAGCGGGAGTCGAGCATTTT.

This clonotype was picked up many times. The chain recombines TRBV20-1 with TRBJ1-1, with D unclear. Germline CDR1 reads DFQATT; CDR2 reads SNEGSKA (reference sequence). The CDR3 sequence is 12 residues long. V lost 6 bases and J 0 bases, leaving 8 bases between the germline ends. The CDR3 sequence is CSADEMNTEAFF. In DNA form, the CDR3 reads TGCAGTGCGGACGAAATGAACACTGAAGCTTTCTTT.

This clonotype was found a few times. The rearrangement joins TRBV10-3 to TRBJ2-5; possibly TRBD2 for D (5 bases). V was clipped by 7 bases and J by 1 base, with 7 bases between them. The CDR3 runs to 12 residues. Germline lookup yields CDR1 ENHRY and CDR2 SYGVKD. CDR3 nucleotide sequence: TGTGCCATCACTCGGGGCCAAGAGACCCAGTACTTC. It translates to CAITRGQETQYF.

This chain connects TRBV28 to TRBJ1-2, with a weak D call TRBD1 (6 bases). The CDR3 covers 14 residues. Deletions cut 6 bases from V and 3 bases from J, with 14 bases between. Germline values: CDR1 MDHEN, CDR2 SYDVKM. The CDR3 coding sequence is TGTGCCAGCAGCCCTCACAGGGACGACTATGGCTACACCTTC. Residues: CASSPHRDDYGYTF.

The chain joins TRBV30 to TRBJ1-1; possibly TRBD1 for D (5 bases). This CDR3 region has 15 residues. CDR1 GTSNPN and CDR2 SVGIG come from the germline V gene (reference sequence). V dropped 0 bases and J dropped 6 bases, with 17 bases sitting between them. The CDR3 reads CAWSVNQGIQSEAFF. The CDR3 nucleotides are TGTGCCTGGAGTGTTAACCAGGGCATTCAATCTGAAGCTTTCTTT.